This note documents a single T cell receptor (beta chain) sequence. The data derive from a study of blood T cell repertoires in COVID-19. Looking at the study overall: From the United States, Italy and Spain came samples of acute and convalescent COVID-19. Nucleic acid was either cDNA or gDNA, and it came from T cells, B-cell-depleted T cells, or PBMCs.

The CDR3 runs 11 residues. Trimming removed 6 bases at V and 11 bases at J, with 13 bases between. Original processing methods: From reference gene primer amplification, estimates of nucleated cell counts were derived. This table comes from immunoSEQ multiplex PCR, and its TCRdb copy is limited to in-frame clones, with some not included. Clone size and V and J calls were adopted from that table, with D and trimming inferred from the DNA. The sample holds 60,000 to 70,000 clones; roughly 85% are singletons and the top ten take around 2.9%. This receptor was obtained from an elderly man with acute or convalescent COVID-19. The chain recombines TRBV12-3 or TRBV12-4 with TRBJ1-1; a weak D match, TRBD1 (6 bases). Sequenced: peripheral blood. CDR3 DNA sequence: TGTGCCAGCAGCCGCACAGGGTCGGCTTTCTTT. It codes for CASSRTGSAFF.